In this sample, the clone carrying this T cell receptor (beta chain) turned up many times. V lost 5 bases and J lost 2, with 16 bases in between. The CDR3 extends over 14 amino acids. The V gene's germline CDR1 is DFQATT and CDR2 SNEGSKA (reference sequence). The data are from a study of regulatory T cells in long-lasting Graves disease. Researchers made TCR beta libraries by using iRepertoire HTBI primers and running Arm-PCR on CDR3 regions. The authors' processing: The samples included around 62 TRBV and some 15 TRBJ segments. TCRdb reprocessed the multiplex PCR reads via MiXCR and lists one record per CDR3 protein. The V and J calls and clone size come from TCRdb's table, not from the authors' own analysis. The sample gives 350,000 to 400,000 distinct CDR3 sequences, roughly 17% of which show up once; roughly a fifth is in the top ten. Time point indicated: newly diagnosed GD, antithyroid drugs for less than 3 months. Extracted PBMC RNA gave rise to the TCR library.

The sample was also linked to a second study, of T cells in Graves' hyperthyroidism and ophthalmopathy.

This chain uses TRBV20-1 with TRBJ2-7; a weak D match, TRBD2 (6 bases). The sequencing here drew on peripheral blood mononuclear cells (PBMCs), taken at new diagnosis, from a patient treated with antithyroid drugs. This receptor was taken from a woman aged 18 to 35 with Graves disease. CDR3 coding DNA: TGCAGTGCTGTTCTCGGGACTGACGCCTACGAGCAGTACTTC. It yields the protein CSAVLGTDAYEQYF.